This TCR beta chain derives from a study of ipilimumab plus nivolumab after autologous stem cell transplantation. This clone has just a few counts. The CDR3 length is 17 residues. V lost 3 bases and J lost 2; bases outside the gene matches: 9. Germline CDR1 reads LGHNA; CDR2 reads YNFKEQ. The repertoire was sequenced with immunoSEQ multiplex PCR; TCRdb's copy has only in-frame clones and lacks some. Among 77,000 or so clones listed, 65% to 85% were seen once. Dosing: nivolumab 3 mg/kg IV, weeks 1, 4, 7, 10, then every two weeks to week 26. This rearrangement joins TRBV4-2 to TRBJ2-7; the match to TRBD1 covers 11 bases. This material consisted of PBMCs, taken in a trial of ipilimumab plus nivolumab as post-transplant consolidation. This receptor was identified in a male donor with diffuse large B-cell lymphoma. Written as DNA, the CDR3 is TGTGCCAGCAGCCACGAGTTCCGGGACAGGGGGGCCTACGAGCAGTACTTC. This sequence encodes CASSHEFRDRGAYEQYF.